This T cell receptor (beta chain) emerged from a study of blood T cell repertoires in COVID-19. Across the whole study: The United States, Italy and Spain provided the acute and convalescent COVID-19 samples. PBMCs, B-cell-depleted T cells, or T cells were the source of the cDNA or gDNA that made up the material.

Generated by immunoSEQ multiplex PCR, the TCRdb table keeps only in-frame clones and is missing some. Among some 42,000 clones listed, 88% were seen once. V gave up 3 bases and J gave up 1 base; unmatched junction bases: 14. The CDR3 extends over 20 amino acids. The germline gives CDR1 SGHTA, CDR2 FQGTGA. The sample comprised peripheral blood. This sequence joins TRBV7-3 and TRBJ2-2; 10 bases match TRBD2. This sequence was found in a human donor in a cohort sampled during active COVID-19. The CDR3 nucleotides read TGTGCCAGCAGCTTCCTTCCCACACAGTTAGCGGGGGGGAACACCGGGGAGCTGTTTTTT. Translating it yields CASSFLPTQLAGGNTGELFF.